This T cell receptor (beta chain) was observed in a study of T cell responses to AZD1222 COVID-19 vaccine. Sequenced by immunoSEQ multiplex PCR; TCRdb stores in-frame clones only, minus some. This table has some 170,000 clones, about 91% appearing once. A note on this clone: Its cognate antigen is unknown.

J gave up 8 bases and V 2 bases, and 8 bases lay outside the gene matches. The CDR3 is 16 amino acids. Germline V CDR1 and CDR2: LNHNV, YYDKDF (reference sequence). Study outcomes and limitations: Once two AZD1222 doses were given, Spike-specific TCR breadth and depth went up. White British people made up most donors, females outnumbered males, and clonal diversity was possibly underestimated.

The source was peripheral blood, collected on day 0 of MenACWY control vaccination. The chain combines TRBV15 with TRBJ2-1; 11 positions agree with TRBD2. This TCR came from an adult in good health. The DNA for the CDR3 is TGTGCCACCAGCAGAAGACTAGCGGGAATGTCCGATGAGCAGTTCTTC. Encoded protein: CATSRRLAGMSDEQFF.